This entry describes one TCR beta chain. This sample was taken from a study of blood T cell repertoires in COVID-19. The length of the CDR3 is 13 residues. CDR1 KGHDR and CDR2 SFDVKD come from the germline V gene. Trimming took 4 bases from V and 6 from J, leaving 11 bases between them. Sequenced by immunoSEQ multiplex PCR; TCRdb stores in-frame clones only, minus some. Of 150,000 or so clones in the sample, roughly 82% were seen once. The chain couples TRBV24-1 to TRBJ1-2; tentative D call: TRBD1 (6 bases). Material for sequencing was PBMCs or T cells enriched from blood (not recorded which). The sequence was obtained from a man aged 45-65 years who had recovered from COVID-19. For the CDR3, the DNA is TGTGCCACCAGTGACGGACAGTTCCATGGCTACACCTTC. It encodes CATSDGQFHGYTF.